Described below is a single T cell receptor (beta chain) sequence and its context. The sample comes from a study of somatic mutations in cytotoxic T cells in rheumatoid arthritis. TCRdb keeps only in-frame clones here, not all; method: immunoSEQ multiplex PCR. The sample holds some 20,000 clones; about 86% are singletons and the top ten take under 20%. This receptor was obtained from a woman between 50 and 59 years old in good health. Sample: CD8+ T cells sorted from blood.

The CDR3 sequence: CASSPAFGSLNTEAFF. The CDR3 bases are TGCGCCAGCAGCCCGGCATTTGGCAGCTTGAACACTGAAGCTTTCTTT. The genes are TRBV4-3 and TRBJ1-1, with no clear D. This CDR3 is built from 16 residues. V dropped 4 bases and J dropped 0 bases, with 15 bases sitting between them. Germline V gene lookup returns CDR1 LGHNA and CDR2 YSLEER.